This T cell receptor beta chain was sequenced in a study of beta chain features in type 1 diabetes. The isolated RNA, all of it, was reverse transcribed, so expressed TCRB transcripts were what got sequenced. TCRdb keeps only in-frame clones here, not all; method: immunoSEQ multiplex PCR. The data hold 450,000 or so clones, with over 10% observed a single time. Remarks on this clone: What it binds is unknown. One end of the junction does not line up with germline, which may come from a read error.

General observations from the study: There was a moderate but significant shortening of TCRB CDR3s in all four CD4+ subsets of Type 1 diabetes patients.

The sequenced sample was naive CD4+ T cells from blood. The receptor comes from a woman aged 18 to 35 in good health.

CDR3 residues: CASSLAGLRYNSPLHF. DNA for the CDR3: TGCGCCAGCAGTTTGGCCGGGCTCCGCTATAATTCACCCCTCCACTTT. The chain recombines TRBV5-1 with TRBJ1-6; D uncertain. Germline CDR1 reads SGHRS; CDR2 reads YFSETQ. This CDR3 spans 16 amino acids.